This T cell receptor (beta chain) was sequenced during a study of beta chain features in type 1 diabetes. Without exception, sorted populations had purity beyond 98%. The entirety of the isolated RNA underwent reverse transcription, so expressed TCRB transcripts were sequenced. The method was immunoSEQ multiplex PCR; TCRdb's version includes in-frame clones alone and lacks a portion of them. The table includes around 340,000 clones, roughly 21% detected once. V was cut by 7 bases and J by 7 bases, with 7 bases left in between. There are 11 residues in the CDR3. CDR1 is LNHDA and CDR2 is SQIVND in the germline V gene (reference sequence). A remark on this clone: Its specificity is not known.

Study-level points and caveats: Fewer insertions but more deletions were seen at VDJ junctions in type 1 diabetes patients. HLA effects on TCRB rearrangement stayed unresolved here.

The chain has TRBV19 and TRBJ2-2; maybe TRBD1 (6 bases). Sequencing used naive CD4+ T cells from blood. The TCR comes from a woman between 18 and 29 years old in good health. The CDR3 nucleotides are TGTGCCAGTACAGGGGACGGGGAGCTGTTTTTT. Translation: CASTGDGELFF.